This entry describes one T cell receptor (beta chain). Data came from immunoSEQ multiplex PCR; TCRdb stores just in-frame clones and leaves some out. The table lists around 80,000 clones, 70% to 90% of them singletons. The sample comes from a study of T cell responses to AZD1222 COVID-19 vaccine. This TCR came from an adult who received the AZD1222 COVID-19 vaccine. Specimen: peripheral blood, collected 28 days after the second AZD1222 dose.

In DNA form, the CDR3 reads TGTGCCAGCAGGTCCCGGGGGCAAAGCACAGATACGCAGTATTTT. Its protein product is CASRSRGQSTDTQYF. The J gene is TRBJ2-3, the V gene TRBV6-5; the D call may be TRBD1 or TRBD2 (6 bases each). The V and J ends lost 6 bases and 0 bases respectively, with 13 bases between them. CDR3 length: 15 amino acids. Germline V gene sequence: CDR1 MNHEY, CDR2 SVGAGI.